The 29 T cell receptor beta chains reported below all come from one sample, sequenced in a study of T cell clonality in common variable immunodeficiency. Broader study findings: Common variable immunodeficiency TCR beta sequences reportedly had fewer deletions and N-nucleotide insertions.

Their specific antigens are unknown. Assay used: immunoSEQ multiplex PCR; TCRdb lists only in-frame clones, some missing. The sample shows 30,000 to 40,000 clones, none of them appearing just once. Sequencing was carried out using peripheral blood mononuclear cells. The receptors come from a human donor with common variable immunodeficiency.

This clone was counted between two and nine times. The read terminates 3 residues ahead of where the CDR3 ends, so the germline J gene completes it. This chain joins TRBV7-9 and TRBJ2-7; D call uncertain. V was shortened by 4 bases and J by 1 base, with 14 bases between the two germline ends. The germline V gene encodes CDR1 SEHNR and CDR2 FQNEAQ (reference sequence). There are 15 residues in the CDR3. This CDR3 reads CASSSIPLASYEQYF. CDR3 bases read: TGTGCCAGCAGCTCCATACCTTTGGCATCCTACGAG.

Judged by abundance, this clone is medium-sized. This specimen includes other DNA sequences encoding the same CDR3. The part of the CDR3 DNA that was read is TGTGCCAGCAGTTCGATCGGTGGGGGCCTTAACTATGGC. This translates into CASSSIGGGLNYG. The full CDR3 sequence reads CASSSIGGGLNYGYTF. The rearrangement uses TRBV28 and TRBJ1-2; D is perhaps TRBD1 (6 bases). The read gets to within 3 residues of the CDR3 end, and the germline J gene fills in the rest. Germline V gene sequence: CDR1 MDHEN, CDR2 SYDVKM. This CDR3 is 16 amino acids long. V lost 4 bases and J lost 1, with 16 bases in between.

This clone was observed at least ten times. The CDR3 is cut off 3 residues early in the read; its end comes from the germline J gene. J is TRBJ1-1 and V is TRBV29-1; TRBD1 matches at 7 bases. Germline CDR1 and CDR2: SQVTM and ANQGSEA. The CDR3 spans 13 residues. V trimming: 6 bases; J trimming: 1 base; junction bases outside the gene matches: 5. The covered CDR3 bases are TGCAGCGTGACAAGACAGGGGAACACTGAA. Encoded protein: CSVTRQGNTE. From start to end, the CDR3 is CSVTRQGNTEAFF.

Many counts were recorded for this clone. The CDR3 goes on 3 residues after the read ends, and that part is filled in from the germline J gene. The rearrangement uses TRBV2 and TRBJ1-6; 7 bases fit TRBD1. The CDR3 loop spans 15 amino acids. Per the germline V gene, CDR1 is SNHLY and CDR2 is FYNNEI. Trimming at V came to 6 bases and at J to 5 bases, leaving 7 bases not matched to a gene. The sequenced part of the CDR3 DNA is TGTGCCAGCAGCGGGGGACAGAGAAATAATTCACCC. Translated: CASSGGQRNNSP. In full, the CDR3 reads CASSGGQRNNSPLHF.

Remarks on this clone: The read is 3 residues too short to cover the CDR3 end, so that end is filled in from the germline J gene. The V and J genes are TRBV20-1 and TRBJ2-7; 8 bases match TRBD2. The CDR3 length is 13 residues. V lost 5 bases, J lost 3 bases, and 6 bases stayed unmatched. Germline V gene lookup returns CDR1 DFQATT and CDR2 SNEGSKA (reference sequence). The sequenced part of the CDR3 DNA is TGCAGTGCTTCCGGGACTAGACTCTACGAG. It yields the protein CSASGTRLYE. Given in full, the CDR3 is CSASGTRLYEQYF.

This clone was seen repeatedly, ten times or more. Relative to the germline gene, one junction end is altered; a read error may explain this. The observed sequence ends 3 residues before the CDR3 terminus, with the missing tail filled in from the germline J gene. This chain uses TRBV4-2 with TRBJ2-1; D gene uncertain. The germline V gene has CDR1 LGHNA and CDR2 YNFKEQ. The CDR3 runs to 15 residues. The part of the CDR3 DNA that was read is TGCGCCAGCAGCCAGATACAAATTGCCTACAATGAG. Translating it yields CASSQIQIAYNE. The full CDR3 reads CASSQIQIAYNEQFF.

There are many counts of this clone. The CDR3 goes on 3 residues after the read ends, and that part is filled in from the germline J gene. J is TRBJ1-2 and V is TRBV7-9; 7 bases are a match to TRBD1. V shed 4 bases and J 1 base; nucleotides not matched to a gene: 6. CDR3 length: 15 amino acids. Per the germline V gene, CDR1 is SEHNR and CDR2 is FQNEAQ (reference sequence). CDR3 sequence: CASSSPRDSNYGYTF. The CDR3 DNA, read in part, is TGTGCCAGCAGCTCACCCAGGGACAGTAACTATGGC. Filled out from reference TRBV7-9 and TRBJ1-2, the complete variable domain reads DTGVSQNPRHKITKRGQNVTFRCDPISEHNRLYWYRQTLGQGPEFLTYFQNEAQLEKSRLLSDRFSAERPKGSFSTLEIQRTEQGDSAMYLCASSSPRDSNYGYTFGSGTRLTVV.

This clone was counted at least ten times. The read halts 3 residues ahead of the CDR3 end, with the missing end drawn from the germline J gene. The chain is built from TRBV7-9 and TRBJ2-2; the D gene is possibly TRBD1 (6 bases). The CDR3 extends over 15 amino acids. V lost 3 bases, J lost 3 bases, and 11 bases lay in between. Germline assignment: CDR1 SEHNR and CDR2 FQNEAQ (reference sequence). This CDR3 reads CASSFGTTHTGELFF. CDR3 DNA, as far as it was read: TGTGCCAGCAGCTTTGGGACAACTCACACCGGGGAG.

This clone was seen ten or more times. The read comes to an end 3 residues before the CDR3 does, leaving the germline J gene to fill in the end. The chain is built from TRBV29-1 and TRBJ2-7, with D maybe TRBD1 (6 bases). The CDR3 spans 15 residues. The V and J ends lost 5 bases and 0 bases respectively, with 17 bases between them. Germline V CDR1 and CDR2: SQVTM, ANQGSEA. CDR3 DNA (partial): TGCAGCGTTAGGAGTGGACAGCTCGTCTCCTACGAG. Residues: CSVRSGQLVSYE. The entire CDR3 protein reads CSVRSGQLVSYEQYF.

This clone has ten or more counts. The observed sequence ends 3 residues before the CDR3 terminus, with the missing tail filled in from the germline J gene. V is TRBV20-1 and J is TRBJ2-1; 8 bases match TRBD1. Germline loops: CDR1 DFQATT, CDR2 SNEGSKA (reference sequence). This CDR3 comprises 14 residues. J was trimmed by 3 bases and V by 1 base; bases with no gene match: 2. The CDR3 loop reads CSARGTGNYNEQFF. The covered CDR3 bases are TGCAGTGCTAGAGGGACAGGGAACTACAATGAG.

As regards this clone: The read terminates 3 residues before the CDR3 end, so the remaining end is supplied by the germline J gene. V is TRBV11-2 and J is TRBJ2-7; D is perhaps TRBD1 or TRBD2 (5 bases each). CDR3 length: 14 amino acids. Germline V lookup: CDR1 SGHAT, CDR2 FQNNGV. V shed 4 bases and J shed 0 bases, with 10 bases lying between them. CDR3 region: CASSWRGASYEQYF. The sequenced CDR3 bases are TGTGCCAGCAGCTGGAGAGGGGCCTCCTACGAG.

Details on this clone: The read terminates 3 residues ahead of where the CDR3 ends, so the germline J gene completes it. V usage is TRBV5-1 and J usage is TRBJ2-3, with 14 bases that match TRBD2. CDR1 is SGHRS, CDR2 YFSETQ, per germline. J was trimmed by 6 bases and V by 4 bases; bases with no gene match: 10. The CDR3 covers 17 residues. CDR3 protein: CASSAGGLAGGIDTQYF. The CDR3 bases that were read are TGCGCCAGCAGCGCGGGCGGACTAGCGGGAGGAATTGATACG.

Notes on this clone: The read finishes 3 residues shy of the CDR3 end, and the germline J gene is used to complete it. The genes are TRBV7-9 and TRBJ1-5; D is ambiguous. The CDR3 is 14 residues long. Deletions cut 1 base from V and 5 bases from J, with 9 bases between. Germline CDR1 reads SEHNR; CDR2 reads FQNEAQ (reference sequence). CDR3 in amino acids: CASSLGGTDQPQHF. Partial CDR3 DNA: TGTGCCAGCAGCTTAGGCGGCACCGATCAGCCC.

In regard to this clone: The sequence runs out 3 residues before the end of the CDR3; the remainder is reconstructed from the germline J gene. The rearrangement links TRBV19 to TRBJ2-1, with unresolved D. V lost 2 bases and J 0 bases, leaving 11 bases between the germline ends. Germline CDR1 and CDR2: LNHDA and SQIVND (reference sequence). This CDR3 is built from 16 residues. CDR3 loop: CASSISYHPSYNEQFF. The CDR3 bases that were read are TGTGCCAGTAGTATAAGCTACCACCCCTCCTACAATGAG.

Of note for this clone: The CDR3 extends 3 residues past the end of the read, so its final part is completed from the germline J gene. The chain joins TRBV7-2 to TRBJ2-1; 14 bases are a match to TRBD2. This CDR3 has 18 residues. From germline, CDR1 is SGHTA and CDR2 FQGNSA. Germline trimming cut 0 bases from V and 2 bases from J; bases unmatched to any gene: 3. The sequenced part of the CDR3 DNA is TGTGCCAGCAGCTTAGCGGGGACTAGCGGGAGTGCCTACAATGAG. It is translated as CASSLAGTSGSAYNE. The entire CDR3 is CASSLAGTSGSAYNEQFF.

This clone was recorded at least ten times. CDR3: CASSLQGANYNEQFF. The DNA read from the CDR3 is TGTGCCAGTAGCCTTCAGGGGGCGAACTACAATGAG. The chain carries TRBV19 and TRBJ2-1; the match to TRBD1 covers 8 bases. The CDR3 end is not reached by the read, which stops 3 residues before it; the germline J gene fills it in. This CDR3 is 15 amino acids long. Germline CDR1 is LNHDA and CDR2 is SQIVND (reference sequence). The trim removed 6 bases at V and 3 bases at J, leaving 7 bases unmatched.

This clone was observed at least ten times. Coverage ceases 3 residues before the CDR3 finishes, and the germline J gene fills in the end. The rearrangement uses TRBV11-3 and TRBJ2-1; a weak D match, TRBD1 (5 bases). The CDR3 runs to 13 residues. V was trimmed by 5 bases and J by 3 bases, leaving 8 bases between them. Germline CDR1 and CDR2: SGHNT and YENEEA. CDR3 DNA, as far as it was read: TGTGCCAGCAGCATCGGACACTACAATGAG. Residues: CASSIGHYNE. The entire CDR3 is CASSIGHYNEQFF.

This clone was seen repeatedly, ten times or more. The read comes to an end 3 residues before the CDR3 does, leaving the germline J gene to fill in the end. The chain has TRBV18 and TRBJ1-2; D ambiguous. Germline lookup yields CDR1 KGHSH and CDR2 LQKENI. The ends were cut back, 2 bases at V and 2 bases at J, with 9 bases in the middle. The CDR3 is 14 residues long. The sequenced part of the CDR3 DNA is TGTGCCAGCTCACCAGACGGGTCGAACTATGGC. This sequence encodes CASSPDGSNYG. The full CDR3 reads CASSPDGSNYGYTF.

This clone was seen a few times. The part of the CDR3 DNA that was read is TGTGCCAGCAGCTTGGGACAGGTGAGGAATCAGCCC. As protein: CASSLGQVRNQP. From start to end, the CDR3 is CASSLGQVRNQPQHF. The chain carries TRBV7-9 and TRBJ1-5; 8 bases map to TRBD1. The observed sequence ends 3 residues before the CDR3 terminus, with the missing tail filled in from the germline J gene. The CDR3 contains 15 residues. Unmatched junction bases numbered 5, after V lost 3 bases and J lost 4 bases. Germline V lookup: CDR1 SEHNR, CDR2 FQNEAQ (reference sequence).

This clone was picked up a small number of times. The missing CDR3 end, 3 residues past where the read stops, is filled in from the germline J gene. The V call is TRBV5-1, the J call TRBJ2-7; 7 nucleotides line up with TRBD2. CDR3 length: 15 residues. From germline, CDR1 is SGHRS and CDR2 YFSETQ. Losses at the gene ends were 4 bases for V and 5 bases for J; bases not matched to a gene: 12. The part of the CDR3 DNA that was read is TGCGCCAGCAGCCCAGGACTAGTTAAAAGCCACGAG. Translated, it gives CASSPGLVKSHE. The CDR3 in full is CASSPGLVKSHEQYF.

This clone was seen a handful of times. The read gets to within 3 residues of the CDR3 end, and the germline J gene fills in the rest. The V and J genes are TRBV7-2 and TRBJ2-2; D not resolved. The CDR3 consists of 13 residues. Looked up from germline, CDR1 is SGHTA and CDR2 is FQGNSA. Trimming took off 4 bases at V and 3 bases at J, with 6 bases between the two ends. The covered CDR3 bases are TGTGCCAGCAGCTCGAGCCACACCGGGGAG. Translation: CASSSSHTGE. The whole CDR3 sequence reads CASSSSHTGELFF.

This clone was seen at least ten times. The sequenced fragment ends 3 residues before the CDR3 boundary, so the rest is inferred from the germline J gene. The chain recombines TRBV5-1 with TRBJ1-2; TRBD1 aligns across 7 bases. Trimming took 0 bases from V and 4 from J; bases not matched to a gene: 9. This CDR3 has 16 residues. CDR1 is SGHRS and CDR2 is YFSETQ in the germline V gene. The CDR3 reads CASSLDPSGTAYGYTF. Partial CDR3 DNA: TGCGCCAGCAGCTTGGACCCCTCCGGGACAGCCTATGGC.

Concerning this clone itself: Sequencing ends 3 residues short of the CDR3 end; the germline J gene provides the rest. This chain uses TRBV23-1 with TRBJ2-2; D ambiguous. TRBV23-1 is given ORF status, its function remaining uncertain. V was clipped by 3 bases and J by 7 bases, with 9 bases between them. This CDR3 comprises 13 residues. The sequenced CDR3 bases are TGCGCCAGCAGTCACAGAGGCGGCGGGGAG. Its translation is CASSHRGGGE. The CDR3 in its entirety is CASSHRGGGELFF.

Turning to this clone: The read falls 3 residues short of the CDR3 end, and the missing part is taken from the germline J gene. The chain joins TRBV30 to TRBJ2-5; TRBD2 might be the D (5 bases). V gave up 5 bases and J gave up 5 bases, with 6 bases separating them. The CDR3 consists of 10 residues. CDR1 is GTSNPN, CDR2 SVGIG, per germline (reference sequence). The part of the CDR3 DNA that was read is TGTGCCTGGGGCGGGGAGACC. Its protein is CAWGGET. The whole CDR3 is CAWGGETQYF.

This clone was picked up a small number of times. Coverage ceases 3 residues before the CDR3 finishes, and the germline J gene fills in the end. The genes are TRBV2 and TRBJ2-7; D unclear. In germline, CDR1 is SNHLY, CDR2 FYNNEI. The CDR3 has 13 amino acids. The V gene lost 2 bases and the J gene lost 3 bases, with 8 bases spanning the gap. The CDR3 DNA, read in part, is TGTGCCAGCAGTGAATATAGCTACTACGAG. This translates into CASSEYSYYE. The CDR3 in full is CASSEYSYYEQYF.

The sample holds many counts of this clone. CDR3 region: CASSQWEGTAKETQYF. The part of the CDR3 DNA that was read is TGTGCCAGCAGCCAGTGGGAAGGGACAGCTAAAGAGACC. This chain connects TRBV14 to TRBJ2-5; 7 positions agree with TRBD1. The CDR3 end falls 3 residues outside the read, so it is completed with the germline J gene. The CDR3 sequence is 16 residues long. Germline V gene lookup returns CDR1 SGHDN and CDR2 FVKESK. J lost 3 bases, V lost 3 bases, and 10 bases had no gene match.

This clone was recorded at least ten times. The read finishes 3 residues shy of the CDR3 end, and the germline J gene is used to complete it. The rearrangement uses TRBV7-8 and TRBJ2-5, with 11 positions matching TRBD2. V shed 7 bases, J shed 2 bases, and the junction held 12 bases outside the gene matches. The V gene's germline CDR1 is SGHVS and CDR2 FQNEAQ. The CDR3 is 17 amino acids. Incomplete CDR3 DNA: TGTGCCAGCACCCCAGGGCCTAGCGGGAGGATACAAGAGACC. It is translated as CASTPGPSGRIQET. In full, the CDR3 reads CASTPGPSGRIQETQYF.

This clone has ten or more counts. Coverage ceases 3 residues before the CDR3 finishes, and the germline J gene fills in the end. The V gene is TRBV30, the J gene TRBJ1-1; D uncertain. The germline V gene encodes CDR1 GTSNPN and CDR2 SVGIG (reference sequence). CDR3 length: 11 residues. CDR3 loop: CAWSLQVEAFF. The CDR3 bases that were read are TGTGCCTGGAGTCTGCAGGTAGAA.

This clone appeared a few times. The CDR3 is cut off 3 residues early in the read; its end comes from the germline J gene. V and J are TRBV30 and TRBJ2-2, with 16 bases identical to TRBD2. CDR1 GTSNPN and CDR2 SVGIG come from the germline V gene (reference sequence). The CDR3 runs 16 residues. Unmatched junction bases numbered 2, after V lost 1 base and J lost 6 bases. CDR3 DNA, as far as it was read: TGTGCCTGGAGTGCGGGACTAGCGGGAGGGTCCGGGGAG. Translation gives CAWSAGLAGGSGE. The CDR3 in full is CAWSAGLAGGSGELFF.